The clone carrying this T cell receptor (beta chain) was detected only a few times. The source of the sample is a study of PD-1 blockade in classical Hodgkin lymphoma. The method was immunoSEQ multiplex PCR; TCRdb's version includes in-frame clones alone and lacks a portion of them. The sample shows about 1,600 clones, 60% to 70% of them seen only once. Every patient relapsed after autologous stem cell transplantation, and brentuximab vedotin exposure varied. Magnetic negative selection isolated CD8+ T cells from thawed PBMCs. This specimen was CD8+ T cells from blood, taken at baseline. The TCR sequence derives from a human donor with classical Hodgkin lymphoma.

In DNA, the CDR3 is TGTGCCAGCAGTACTCGGACAGGGCTCGCATATGGCTACACCTTC. Translated, it gives CASSTRTGLAYGYTF. The V and J genes are TRBV6-5 and TRBJ1-2, with 8 bases fitting TRBD1. Trimming removed 5 bases from V and 5 bases from J; junction bases left unmatched: 10. In germline, CDR1 is MNHEY, CDR2 SVGAGI. This CDR3 is 15 amino acids long.